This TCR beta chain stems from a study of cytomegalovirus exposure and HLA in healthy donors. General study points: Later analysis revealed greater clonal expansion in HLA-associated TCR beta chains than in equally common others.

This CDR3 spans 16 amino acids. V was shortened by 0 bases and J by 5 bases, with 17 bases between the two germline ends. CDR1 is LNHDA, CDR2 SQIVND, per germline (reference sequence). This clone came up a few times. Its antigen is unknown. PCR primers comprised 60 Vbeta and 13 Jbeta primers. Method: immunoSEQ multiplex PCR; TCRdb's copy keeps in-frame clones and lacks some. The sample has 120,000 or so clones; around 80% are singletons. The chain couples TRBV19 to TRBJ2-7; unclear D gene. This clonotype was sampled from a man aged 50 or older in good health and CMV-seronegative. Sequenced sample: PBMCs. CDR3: CASSIEAAVGSHEQYF. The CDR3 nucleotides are TGTGCCAGTAGTATAGAAGCAGCAGTCGGGTCCCACGAGCAGTACTTC.